This paragraph covers one T cell receptor (beta chain) sequence. Some clones are missing from TCRdb's copy, which holds only in-frame ones; the method was immunoSEQ multiplex PCR. The top ten hold about 1.2% of the sample, which has some 170,000 clones, about 90% seen once. These data come from a study of blood T cell repertoires in COVID-19. V dropped 3 bases and J dropped 0 bases, with 14 bases sitting between them. CDR1 and CDR2 from the germline V gene are KGHDR and SFDVKD. The CDR3 totals 17 residues. The V call is TRBV24-1, the J call TRBJ1-3; the D gene is possibly TRBD1 (5 bases). Source material: PBMCs or T cells enriched from blood (not recorded which). This TCR was sampled from a human donor with acute COVID-19. The donor label of this sample is uncertain. CDR3 bases: TGTGCCACCAGTGATCCCTGGGAGGGGAGCTCTGGAAACACCATATATTTT. Translated: CATSDPWEGSSGNTIYF.